The 24 T cell receptor beta chains below all came from one sample that was sequenced in a study of T cell responses to AZD1222 COVID-19 vaccine. TCRdb's table, derived via immunoSEQ multiplex PCR, lists solely in-frame clones and lacks some. This sample has approximately 170,000 clones, with 91% found just once. Sequencing was performed on peripheral blood, taken on day 0 of AZD1222 vaccination. Receptors originate from an adult in good health.

The chain uses TRBV19 and TRBJ2-3, with D hard to call. This CDR3 has 14 residues. The germline V and J ends were trimmed by 6 bases and 0 bases, with 10 bases remaining between them. Germline CDR1 reads LNHDA; CDR2 reads SQIVND (reference sequence). CDR3 nucleotides: TGTGCCAGTAGAGTTCAGTCTAGCACAGATACGCAGTATTTT. Its protein is CASRVQSSTDTQYF.

The chain employs TRBV28 and TRBJ1-2, with 8 bases identical to TRBD1. Trimming took 5 bases from V and 4 from J; bases not matched to a gene: 9. This CDR3 has 15 residues. From germline, CDR1 is MDHEN and CDR2 SYDVKM. For the CDR3, the DNA is TGTGCCAGCAGTCAACCCGGGACAGGCGTCTATGGCTACACCTTC. It translates to CASSQPGTGVYGYTF.

This chain uses TRBV28 with TRBJ1-1; 12 bases are a match to TRBD1. The CDR3 is 15 amino acids. Trimming at V came to 6 bases and at J to 5 bases, leaving 7 bases not matched to a gene. Germline V gene lookup returns CDR1 MDHEN and CDR2 SYDVKM. The CDR3 spells CASRGQGAAGTEAFF. The CDR3 DNA reads as TGTGCCAGCAGGGGACAGGGGGCGGCTGGGACTGAAGCTTTCTTT.

V usage is TRBV5-1 and J usage is TRBJ2-7; 10 bases agree with TRBD1. Looked up from germline, CDR1 is SGHRS and CDR2 is YFSETQ. V lost 4 bases, J lost 4 bases, and 14 bases stayed unmatched. The CDR3 has 17 amino acids. CDR3 sequence: CASSPEPPGQGTYEQYF. The CDR3 nucleotides are TGCGCCAGCAGCCCGGAGCCACCGGGACAGGGGACTTACGAGCAGTACTTC.

J is TRBJ2-1 and V is TRBV5-1; D remains ambiguous. V was pared by 6 bases and J by 2 bases, with 21 bases between. The CDR3 has 17 residues. CDR1 is SGHRS, CDR2 YFSETQ, per germline. The CDR3 DNA sequence: TGCGCCAGCACGGAGAGTAGTCAGATTATCCCCTACAATGAGCAGTTCTTC. Amino acids: CASTESSQIIPYNEQFF.

The chain links TRBV7-9 to TRBJ1-1; no clear D gene. The germline CDR1 and CDR2 sequences are SEHNR and FQNEAQ (reference sequence). The CDR3 spans 13 residues. The V gene lost 3 bases and the J gene lost 3 bases, with 8 bases spanning the gap. The CDR3 is CASSLTPDTEAFF. The DNA for the CDR3 is TGTGCCAGCAGCTTGACACCAGACACTGAAGCTTTCTTT. Full variable domain (rest looked up from reference TRBV7-9 and TRBJ1-1): DTGVSQNPRHKITKRGQNVTFRCDPISEHNRLYWYRQTLGQGPEFLTYFQNEAQLEKSRLLSDRFSAERPKGSFSTLEIQRTEQGDSAMYLCASSLTPDTEAFFGQGTRLTVV.

This clone was seen once. The chain combines TRBV28 with TRBJ2-2; D gene unclear. Germline CDR1 reads MDHEN; CDR2 reads SYDVKM. V dropped 3 bases and J dropped 3 bases, with 11 bases sitting between them. This CDR3 contains 15 residues. The DNA of the CDR3 is TGTGCCAGCAGTTTTGAACGGGTCGACACCGGGGAGCTGTTTTTT. It translates to CASSFERVDTGELFF.

The chain is built from TRBV3-1 (or the pseudogene TRBV3-2) and TRBJ1-2; D call uncertain. Germline CDR1 reads LGHDT; CDR2 reads YNNKEL (reference sequence). This CDR3 has 14 amino acids. The V end lost 0 bases, the J end lost 0 bases, and 5 bases lay between the germline ends. Here the CDR3 reads CASSQDGANYGYTF. DNA of the CDR3: TGTGCCAGCAGCCAAGACGGTGCTAACTATGGCTACACCTTC.

The chain joins TRBV3-1 (or the pseudogene TRBV3-2) to TRBJ1-5; D gene unclear. CDR1 is LGHDT and CDR2 is YNNKEL in the germline V gene (reference sequence). The CDR3 has 14 residues. V lost 0 bases, J lost 9 bases, and 12 bases lay in between. The CDR3 DNA reads TGTGCCAGCAGCCAAGATCCTCTCAGTTGGCCCCAGCATTTT. This sequence encodes CASSQDPLSWPQHF.

The chain employs TRBV30 and TRBJ2-2; 8 bases are shared with TRBD2. CDR1 GTSNPN and CDR2 SVGIG come from the germline V gene (reference sequence). CDR3 size: 15 residues. The V and J ends lost 3 bases and 4 bases, in that order; junction bases with no gene match: 7. This chain's CDR3 is CAWSAGTRRTGELFF. The CDR3 bases are TGTGCCTGGAGCGCCGGGACTAGACGCACCGGGGAGCTGTTTTTT.

The rearrangement joins TRBV2 to TRBJ2-7; TRBD2 matches at 7 bases. The CDR3 sequence is 16 residues long. With V trimmed by 6 bases and J by 0 bases, 11 bases remained unmatched. Germline V lookup: CDR1 SNHLY, CDR2 FYNNEI. This chain's CDR3 is CASSPPGERGSYEQYF. CDR3 DNA sequence: TGTGCCAGCAGCCCGCCCGGGGAGCGGGGCTCCTACGAGCAGTACTTC. The variable domain in full, with the rest retrieved from reference TRBV2 and TRBJ2-7, is EPEVTQTPSHQVTQMGQEVILRCVPISNHLYFYWYRQILGQKVEFLVSFYNNEISEKSEIFDDQFSVERPDGSNFTLKIRSTKLEDSAMYFCASSPPGERGSYEQYFGPGTRLTVT.

This chain joins TRBV5-4 and TRBJ2-5, with a tentative D call TRBD1 (6 bases). Germline-derived CDR1 and CDR2 are SGHNT and YYREEE (reference sequence). CDR3 size: 18 residues. Trimming left V 0 bases short and J 3 bases short, with 21 bases between. The chain's CDR3 is CASSLEAGVNPSKETQYF. The CDR3 DNA reads as TGTGCCAGCAGCTTGGAGGCAGGGGTGAACCCCTCCAAAGAGACCCAGTACTTC.

CDR3 region: CASSRPGQGGNYEQYF. CDR3 sequence (DNA): TGTGCCAGCAGCAGACCGGGTCAGGGAGGGAATTACGAGCAGTACTTC. The V call is TRBV21-1, the J call TRBJ2-7; the D call TRBD2 from the table was never checked on the DNA. TRBV21-1 counts as a pseudogene. CDR3 length: 16 amino acids.

The chain carries TRBV6-5 and TRBJ1-2; 7 positions agree with TRBD1. Germline-derived CDR1 and CDR2 are MNHEY and SVGAGI. Trimming removed 5 bases from V and 5 bases from J; junction bases left unmatched: 5. The CDR3 length is 13 residues. CDR3 sequence (DNA): TGTGCCAGCAGTATCCGGGACAGTTATGGCTACACCTTC. Residues: CASSIRDSYGYTF.

This chain uses TRBV9 with TRBJ2-7; 9 bases are a match to TRBD1. The length of the CDR3 is 14 residues. Germline V gives CDR1 SGDLS, CDR2 YYNGEE. V lost 4 bases to trimming and J lost 5 bases; unmatched junction nucleotides: 7. The CDR3 DNA is TGTGCCAGCAGCTCAGGGGGACAGGGTAACGAGCAGTACTTC. Protein sequence: CASSSGGQGNEQYF.

The chain carries TRBV29-1 and TRBJ2-7, with TRBD1 identical over 9 bases. Germline V CDR1 and CDR2: SQVTM, ANQGSEA. The CDR3 has 15 amino acids. Trimming removed 7 bases from V and 4 bases from J; junction bases left unmatched: 14. CDR3 nucleotides: TGCAGCGCATACACTATTACCGGGACAGGGTACGAGCAGTACTTC. Translating it yields CSAYTITGTGYEQYF.

V and J are TRBV28 and TRBJ2-1; the match to TRBD2 covers 7 bases. Germline V gene data show CDR1 as MDHEN and CDR2 as SYDVKM. V was clipped by 5 bases and J by 9 bases; unmatched bases: 10. CDR3 length equals 14 residues. The CDR3 spells CASSGSRELSEQFF. CDR3 nucleotides: TGTGCCAGCAGTGGCTCGCGGGAGCTGAGTGAGCAGTTCTTC.

The chain carries TRBV28 and TRBJ1-3; D is unclear. This CDR3 is built from 17 residues. Trimming shortened V by 5 bases and J by 2 bases, and 19 bases separated the two germline ends. Germline V gene sequence: CDR1 MDHEN, CDR2 SYDVKM. The CDR3 nucleotides are TGTGCCAGCAGTCCTGATCGTTGGGGTTCGCCTGGAAACACCATATATTTT. It encodes CASSPDRWGSPGNTIYF.

The V call is TRBV11-2, the J call TRBJ2-1; D not resolved. CDR3 length: 15 amino acids. V was clipped by 2 bases and J by 0 bases, with 8 bases between them. Germline V gene data show CDR1 as SGHAT and CDR2 as FQNNGV. The CDR3: CASSLLGGSYNEQFF. The CDR3 DNA sequence: TGTGCCAGCAGCTTATTGGGTGGCTCCTACAATGAGCAGTTCTTC. The variable domain in full, completed from reference TRBV11-2 and TRBJ2-1, reads EAGVAQSPRYKIIEKRQSVAFWCNPISGHATLYWYQQILGQGPKLLIQFQNNGVVDDSQLPKDRFSAERLKGVDSTLKIQPAKLEDSAVYLCASSLLGGSYNEQFFGPGTRLTVL.

The V call is TRBV15, the J call TRBJ2-7, with a weak D call TRBD1 (6 bases). The CDR3 has 13 amino acids. Trimming stripped 5 bases from V and 3 bases from J, with 11 bases between. CDR1 is LNHNV, CDR2 YYDKDF, per germline (reference sequence). CDR3 protein: CATSFGTNYEQYF. The CDR3 bases are TGTGCCACCAGCTTCGGGACAAACTACGAGCAGTACTTC.

The table lists this clone with a count of one. This chain connects TRBV9 to TRBJ2-7; D might be TRBD2 (5 bases). Germline CDR1 reads SGDLS; CDR2 reads YYNGEE. The V and J ends lost 0 bases and 2 bases respectively, with 9 bases between them. The length of the CDR3 is 14 residues. CDR3 bases: TGTGCCAGCAGCGTAGCCGAGGGCCCCTACGAGCAGTACTTC. This codes for CASSVAEGPYEQYF.

The chain combines TRBV5-1 with TRBJ2-1, with D perhaps matching TRBD1 or TRBD2 (5 bases each). V shed 4 bases and J shed 7 bases, with 12 bases lying between them. From germline, CDR1 is SGHRS and CDR2 YFSETQ. The CDR3 contains 13 residues. The CDR3 coding sequence is TGCGCCAGCAGCCCGGGGCCGGAGAATGAGCAGTTCTTC. Protein: CASSPGPENEQFF.

The rearrangement links TRBV11-3 to TRBJ1-2; D is uncertain. The germline CDR1 and CDR2 sequences are SGHNT and YENEEA. Trimming left V 4 bases short and J 3 bases short, with 12 bases between. This CDR3 is 14 amino acids long. The chain's CDR3 is CASSSGSKDYGYTF. Written as DNA, the CDR3 is TGTGCCAGCAGCTCAGGTAGCAAAGACTATGGCTACACCTTC.

The chain employs TRBV11-3 and TRBJ1-1; unclear D gene. Per the germline V gene, CDR1 is SGHNT and CDR2 is YENEEA. Trimming pared 2 bases from V and 8 bases from J, leaving 12 bases between. This CDR3 contains 13 residues. CDR3 region: CASSLLGFEEAFF. CDR3 in DNA: TGTGCCAGCAGCTTATTAGGGTTTGAGGAAGCTTTCTTT. Using reference TRBV11-3 and TRBJ1-1 for the parts outside the CDR3, the full variable domain is EAGVVQSPRYKIIEKKQPVAFWCNPISGHNTLYWYLQNLGQGPELLIRYENEEAVDDSQLPKDRFSAERLKGVDSTLKIQPAELGDSAVYLCASSLLGFEEAFFGQGTRLTVV.